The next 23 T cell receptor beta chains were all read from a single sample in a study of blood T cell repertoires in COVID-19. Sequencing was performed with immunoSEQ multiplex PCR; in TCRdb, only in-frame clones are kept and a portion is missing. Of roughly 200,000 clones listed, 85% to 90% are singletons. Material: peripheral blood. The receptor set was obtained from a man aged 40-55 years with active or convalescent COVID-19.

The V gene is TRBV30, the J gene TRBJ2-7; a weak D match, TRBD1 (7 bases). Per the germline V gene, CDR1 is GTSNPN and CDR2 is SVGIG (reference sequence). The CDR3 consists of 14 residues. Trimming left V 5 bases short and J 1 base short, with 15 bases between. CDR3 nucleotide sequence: TGTGCCTGGGTGGCGGAGGGGGCTTCCTACGAGCAGTACTTC. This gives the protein CAWVAEGASYEQYF.

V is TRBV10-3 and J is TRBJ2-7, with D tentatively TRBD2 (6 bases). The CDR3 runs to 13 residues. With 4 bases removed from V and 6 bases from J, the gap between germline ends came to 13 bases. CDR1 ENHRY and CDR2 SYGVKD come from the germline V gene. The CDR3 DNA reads TGTGCCATCAGTGGTGGGGGGTCCGGCGAGCAGTACTTC. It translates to CAISGGGSGEQYF.

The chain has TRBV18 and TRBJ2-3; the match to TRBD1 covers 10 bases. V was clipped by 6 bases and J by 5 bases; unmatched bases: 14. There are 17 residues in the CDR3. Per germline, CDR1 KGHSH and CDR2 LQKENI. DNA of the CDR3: TGTGCCAGCTCTAAGAGGAGGGACAGGGGCAATCAAGATACGCAGTATTTT. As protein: CASSKRRDRGNQDTQYF.

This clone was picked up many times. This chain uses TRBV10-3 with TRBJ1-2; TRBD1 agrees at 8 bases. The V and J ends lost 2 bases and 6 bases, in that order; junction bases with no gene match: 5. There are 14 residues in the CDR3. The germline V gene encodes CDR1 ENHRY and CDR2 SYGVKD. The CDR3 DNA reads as TGTGCCATCAGTGAGGTACAGGGGGATGATGGCTACACCTTC. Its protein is CAISEVQGDDGYTF.

CDR3 region: CASSKTGGTQYF. The CDR3 DNA follows: TGTGCCAGCAGCAAGACAGGTGGTACGCAGTATTTT. The chain couples TRBV7-9 to TRBJ2-3; a possible D gene is TRBD1 (6 bases). Germline assignment: CDR1 SEHNR and CDR2 FQNEAQ (reference sequence). The V end lost 5 bases, the J end lost 8 bases, and 11 bases lay between the germline ends. CDR3 length equals 12 residues.

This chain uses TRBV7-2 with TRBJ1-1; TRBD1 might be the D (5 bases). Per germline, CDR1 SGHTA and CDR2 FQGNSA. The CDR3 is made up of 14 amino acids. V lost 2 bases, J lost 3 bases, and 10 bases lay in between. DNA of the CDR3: TGTGCCAGCAGCTTAATCAGGGCGGACACTGAAGCTTTCTTT. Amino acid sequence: CASSLIRADTEAFF.

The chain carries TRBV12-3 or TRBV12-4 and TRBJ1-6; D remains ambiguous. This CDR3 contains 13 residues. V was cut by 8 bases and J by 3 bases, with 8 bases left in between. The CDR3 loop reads CASRELYNSPLHF. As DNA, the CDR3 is TGTGCCAGCCGGGAGCTCTATAATTCACCCCTCCACTTT.

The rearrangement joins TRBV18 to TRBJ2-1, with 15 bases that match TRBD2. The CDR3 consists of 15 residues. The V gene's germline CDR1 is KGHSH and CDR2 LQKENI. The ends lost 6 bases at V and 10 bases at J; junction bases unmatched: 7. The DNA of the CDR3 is TGTGCCAGCTCGACGGGACTAGCGGGGGGTGGGGAGCAGTTCTTC. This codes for CASSTGLAGGGEQFF. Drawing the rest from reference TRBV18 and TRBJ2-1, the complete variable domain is NAGVMQNPRHLVRRRGQEARLRCSPMKGHSHVYWYRQLPEEGLKFMVYLQKENIIDESGMPKERFSAEFPKEGPSILRIQQVVRGDSAAYFCASSTGLAGGGEQFFGPGTRLTVL.

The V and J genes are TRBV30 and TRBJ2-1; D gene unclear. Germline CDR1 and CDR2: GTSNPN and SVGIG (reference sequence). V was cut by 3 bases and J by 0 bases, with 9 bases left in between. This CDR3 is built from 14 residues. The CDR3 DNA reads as TGTGCCTGGAGGGGCCCCCGCTCCTACAATGAGCAGTTCTTC. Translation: CAWRGPRSYNEQFF.

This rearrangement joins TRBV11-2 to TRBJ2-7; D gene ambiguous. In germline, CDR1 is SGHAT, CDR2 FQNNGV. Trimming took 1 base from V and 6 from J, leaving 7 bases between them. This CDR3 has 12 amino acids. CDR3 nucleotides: TGTGCCAGCAGCTTAGTGGTGAGCGAGCAGTACTTC. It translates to CASSLVVSEQYF.

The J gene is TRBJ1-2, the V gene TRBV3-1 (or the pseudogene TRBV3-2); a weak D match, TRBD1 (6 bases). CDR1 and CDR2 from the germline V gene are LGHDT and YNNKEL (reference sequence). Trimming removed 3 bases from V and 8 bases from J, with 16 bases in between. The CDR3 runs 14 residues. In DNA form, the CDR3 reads TGTGCCAGCAGCCATCAGGTTACAGGGAGAGGCTACACCTTC. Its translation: CASSHQVTGRGYTF.

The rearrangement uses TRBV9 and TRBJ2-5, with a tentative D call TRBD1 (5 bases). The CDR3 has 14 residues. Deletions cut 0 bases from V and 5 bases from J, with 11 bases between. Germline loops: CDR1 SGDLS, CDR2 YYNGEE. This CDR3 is CASSVEQGRETQYF. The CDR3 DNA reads TGTGCCAGCAGCGTAGAGCAGGGAAGGGAGACCCAGTACTTC.

The CDR3 loop is CASSRLGITQYF. The CDR3 nucleotides read TGTGCCAGTAGTCGCCTAGGAATTACGCAGTATTTT. The chain joins TRBV19 to TRBJ2-3; D call uncertain. CDR1 LNHDA and CDR2 SQIVND come from the germline V gene (reference sequence). The V gene lost 5 bases and the J gene lost 8 bases, with 11 bases spanning the gap. The CDR3 has 12 amino acids.

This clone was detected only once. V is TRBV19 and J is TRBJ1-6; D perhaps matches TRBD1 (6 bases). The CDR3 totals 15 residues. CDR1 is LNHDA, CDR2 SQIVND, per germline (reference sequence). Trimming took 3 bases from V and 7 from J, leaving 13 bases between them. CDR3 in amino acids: CASSIRRGDNSPLHF. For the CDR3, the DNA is TGTGCCAGTAGTATCCGCAGGGGCGACAATTCACCCCTCCACTTT. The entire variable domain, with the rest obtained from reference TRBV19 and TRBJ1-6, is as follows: DGGITQSPKYLFRKEGQNVTLSCEQNLNHDAMYWYRQDPGQGLRLIYYSQIVNDFQKGDIAEGYSVSREKKESFPLTVTSAQKNPTAFYLCASSIRRGDNSPLHFGNGTRLTVT.

The CDR3 nucleotides are TGTGCCAGCAGTTTAACCGGCGCGGGTTTAAACACCATATATTTT. Its protein is CASSLTGAGLNTIYF. J is TRBJ1-3 and V is TRBV28; no clear D. Trimming removed 2 bases from V and 6 bases from J, with 14 bases in between. CDR3 length: 15 amino acids. Germline lookup yields CDR1 MDHEN and CDR2 SYDVKM. The whole variable domain, remainder taken from reference TRBV28 and TRBJ1-3, is DVKVTQSSRYLVKRTGEKVFLECVQDMDHENMFWYRQDPGLGLRLIYFSYDVKMKEKGDIPEGYSVSREKKERFSLILESASTNQTSMYLCASSLTGAGLNTIYFGEGSWLTVV.

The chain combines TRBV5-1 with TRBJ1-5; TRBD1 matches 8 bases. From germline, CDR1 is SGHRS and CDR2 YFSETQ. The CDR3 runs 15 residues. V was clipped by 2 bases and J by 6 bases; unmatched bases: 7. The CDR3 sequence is CASSLGQGGGQPQHF. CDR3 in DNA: TGCGCCAGCAGCTTAGGACAGGGAGGTGGTCAGCCCCAGCATTTT.

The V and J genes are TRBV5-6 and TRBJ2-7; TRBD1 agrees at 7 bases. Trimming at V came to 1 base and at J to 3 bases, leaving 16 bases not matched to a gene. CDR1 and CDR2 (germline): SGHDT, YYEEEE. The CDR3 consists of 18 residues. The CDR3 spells CASSLSEGGDRAFYEQYF. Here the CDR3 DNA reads TGTGCCAGCAGCTTGTCTGAAGGTGGAGACAGGGCCTTCTACGAGCAGTACTTC.

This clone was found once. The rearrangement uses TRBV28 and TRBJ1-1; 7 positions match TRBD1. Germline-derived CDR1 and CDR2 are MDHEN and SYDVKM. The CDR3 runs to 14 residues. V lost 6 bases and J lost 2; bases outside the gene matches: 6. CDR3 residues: CASSLTGLNTEAFF. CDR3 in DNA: TGTGCCAGCAGCCTGACAGGGCTTAACACTGAAGCTTTCTTT.

CDR3 sequence (DNA): TGTGCCAGCAGTTTTCTTCGGGGGTCAATTTACGAGCAGTACTTC. Protein sequence: CASSFLRGSIYEQYF. This chain links TRBV27 with TRBJ2-7; TRBD2 might be the D (6 bases). The CDR3 is 15 amino acids. CDR1 and CDR2 from the germline V gene are MNHEY and SMNVEV (reference sequence). The V gene lost 3 bases and the J gene lost 4 bases, with 16 bases spanning the gap.

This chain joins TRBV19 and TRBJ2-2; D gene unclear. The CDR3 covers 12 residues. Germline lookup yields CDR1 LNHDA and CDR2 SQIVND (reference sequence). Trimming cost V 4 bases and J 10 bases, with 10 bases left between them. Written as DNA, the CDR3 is TGTGCCAGTAGTACTCTGAGCGTGGAGCTGTTTTTT. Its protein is CASSTLSVELFF.

CDR3 residues: CASRGGVTVSYEQYF. The CDR3 region has the DNA TGTGCCTCCCGGGGAGGAGTGACTGTCTCCTACGAGCAGTACTTC. This rearrangement joins TRBV27 to TRBJ2-7, with a possible D match to TRBD2 (6 bases). Trimming took off 11 bases at V and 0 bases at J, with 20 bases between the two ends. Germline V gene lookup returns CDR1 MNHEY and CDR2 SMNVEV (reference sequence). This CDR3 has 15 residues.

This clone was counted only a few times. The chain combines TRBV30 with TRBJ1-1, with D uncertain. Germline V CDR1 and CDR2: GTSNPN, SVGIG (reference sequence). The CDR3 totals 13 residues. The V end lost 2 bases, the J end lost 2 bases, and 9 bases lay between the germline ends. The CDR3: CAWSPEGNTEAFF. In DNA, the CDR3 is TGTGCCTGGAGTCCCGAGGGTAACACTGAAGCTTTCTTT.

The CDR3 nucleotides read TGTGCCAGCAGCTTGGAGGGTGGAGGGGCCAAAAACATTCAGTACTTC. Translating it yields CASSLEGGGAKNIQYF. The gene calls are TRBV5-8 and TRBJ2-4; weak D call: TRBD2 (6 bases). The CDR3 consists of 16 residues. Germline loops: CDR1 SGHTS, CDR2 YDEGEE. V was pared by 0 bases and J by 1 base, with 11 bases between. Full variable domain (missing parts from reference TRBV5-8 and TRBJ2-4): EAGVTQSPTHLIKTRGQQATLRCSPISGHTSVYWYQQALGLGLQFLLWYDEGEERNRGNFPPRFSGRQFPNYSSELNVNALELEDSALYLCASSLEGGGAKNIQYFGAGTRLSVL.